These 17 T cell receptor beta chains came from one sample sequenced in a study of regulatory T cells. General observations from the study: Regulatory T cells from CD3G-deficient patients were less diverse than autologous conventional CD4+ cells and control regulatory cells.

No cognate antigen is known for these TCRs. Amplification used 52 TRBV primers and 13 TRBJ primers. Sequencing was performed with immunoSEQ multiplex PCR; in TCRdb, only in-frame clones are kept and a portion is missing. Here the sample spans 3,000 to 3,500 clones, around 94% being singletons. Sequences were obtained from CD4+ Tregs sorted from blood. The receptors derive from a young adult with CD3G deficiency.

The chain carries TRBV5-1 and TRBJ2-2; D remains ambiguous. The CDR3 sequence is 11 residues long. From germline, CDR1 is SGHRS and CDR2 YFSETQ. Deletions cut 1 base from V and 8 bases from J, with 3 bases between. CDR3 in DNA: TGCGCCAGCAGCTTGTTGGGGGAGCTGTTTTTT. Amino acid sequence: CASSLLGELFF.

V and J are TRBV5-8 and TRBJ1-5; D is uncertain. The CDR3 runs 10 residues. Germline lookup yields CDR1 SGHTS and CDR2 YDEGEE. V lost 0 bases and J lost 12, with 4 bases in between. CDR3 nucleotide sequence: TGTGCCAGCAGCTTGGCGCACCAGCATTTT. Protein sequence: CASSLAHQHF. Full variable domain (outside the CDR3, taken from reference TRBV5-8 and TRBJ1-5): EAGVTQSPTHLIKTRGQQATLRCSPISGHTSVYWYQQALGLGLQFLLWYDEGEERNRGNFPPRFSGRQFPNYSSELNVNALELEDSALYLCASSLAHQHFGDGTRLSIL.

The chain recombines TRBV5-1 with TRBJ2-1; 7 positions agree with TRBD1. This CDR3 region has 14 residues. CDR1 and CDR2 from the germline V gene are SGHRS and YFSETQ. Trimming removed 2 bases from V and 3 bases from J; junction bases left unmatched: 2. Here the CDR3 DNA reads TGCGCCAGCAGCTTACAGGGGTACTACAATGAGCAGTTCTTC. Translation: CASSLQGYYNEQFF.

J is TRBJ1-2 and V is TRBV28; 8 nucleotides agree with TRBD1. The CDR3 consists of 14 residues. The ends lost 1 base at V and 7 bases at J; junction bases unmatched: 5. Looked up from germline, CDR1 is MDHEN and CDR2 is SYDVKM. The CDR3 DNA sequence: TGTGCCAGCAGTTTATCAGGGGGCGCCGGTGGCTACACCTTC. Its translation is CASSLSGGAGGYTF.

The chain employs TRBV9 and TRBJ1-2, with D tentatively TRBD1 (6 bases). There are 17 residues in the CDR3. V lost 0 bases, J lost 7 bases, and 22 bases lay in between. Germline values: CDR1 SGDLS, CDR2 YYNGEE. The CDR3 coding sequence is TGTGCCAGCAGCGTAGCGACCTATAAACGGACAGAAGGTGGCTACACCTTC. Translated: CASSVATYKRTEGGYTF.

The chain uses TRBV5-1 and TRBJ2-7; the D is unclear. Trimming left V 0 bases short and J 2 bases short, with 9 bases between. The CDR3 is 14 residues long. Germline V gene lookup returns CDR1 SGHRS and CDR2 YFSETQ. The CDR3 nucleotides are TGCGCCAGCAGCTTGGCCGCCAGCCCCTACGAGCAGTACTTC. Residues: CASSLAASPYEQYF.

The J gene is TRBJ2-2, the V gene TRBV7-8; D is unclear. In germline, CDR1 is SGHVS, CDR2 FQNEAQ. Trimming removed 4 bases from V and 2 bases from J, with 11 bases in between. CDR3 length: 15 residues. CDR3 coding DNA: TGTGCCAGCAGCTCTCAACACCACAACACCGGGGAGCTGTTTTTT. Protein product: CASSSQHHNTGELFF.

The chain links TRBV19 to TRBJ2-2, with TRBD1 matching 9 bases. CDR1 is LNHDA, CDR2 SQIVND, per germline (reference sequence). CDR3 length equals 16 residues. The trim removed 3 bases at V and 7 bases at J, leaving 9 bases unmatched. The CDR3 region has the DNA TGTGCCAGTAGTATGCCGACAGGGGGATCCATCGGGGAGCTGTTTTTT. Protein sequence: CASSMPTGGSIGELFF.

The chain is built from TRBV11-2 and TRBJ2-5; 9 bases are shared with TRBD1. Per germline, CDR1 SGHAT and CDR2 FQNNGV. Unmatched junction bases numbered 8, after V lost 5 bases and J lost 4 bases. This CDR3 is built from 15 residues. The CDR3 nucleotides read TGTGCCAGCAGCCGGGGACAGGGCATGGGAGAGACCCAGTACTTC. This gives the protein CASSRGQGMGETQYF.

The chain links TRBV18 to TRBJ2-5; 8 nucleotides agree with TRBD1. This CDR3 has 13 residues. Germline V gene sequence: CDR1 KGHSH, CDR2 LQKENI. J lost 4 bases, V lost 6 bases, and 4 bases had no gene match. The CDR3: CASSYGQGETQYF. CDR3 nucleotide sequence: TGTGCCAGCTCGTACGGACAGGGAGAGACCCAGTACTTC.

The rearrangement joins TRBV5-3 to TRBJ2-3; possibly TRBD2 for D (6 bases). TRBV5-3 is known as an ORF, though its function is uncertain. The CDR3 is 15 residues long. V gave up 3 bases and J gave up 7 bases, with 18 bases separating them. CDR3 amino acids: CARSSGSGGPYTQYF. CDR3 DNA sequence: TGTGCCAGAAGCTCAGGCAGCGGAGGGCCGTATACGCAGTATTTT.

This sequence joins TRBV7-9 and TRBJ2-1; TRBD2 agrees at 7 bases. Germline values: CDR1 SEHNR, CDR2 FQNEAQ (reference sequence). The trim removed 4 bases at V and 5 bases at J, leaving 2 bases unmatched. The CDR3 covers 13 residues. The CDR3 DNA sequence: TGTGCCAGCAGCTCCGGGACTAACAATGAGCAGTTCTTC. It specifies CASSSGTNNEQFF.

This chain joins TRBV28 and TRBJ2-7; D gene unclear. The CDR3 extends over 12 amino acids. Per the germline V gene, CDR1 is MDHEN and CDR2 is SYDVKM. The ends were cut back, 5 bases at V and 2 bases at J, with 7 bases in the middle. The CDR3 is CASSAGTYEQYF. The CDR3 coding sequence is TGTGCCAGCAGTGCAGGTACCTACGAGCAGTACTTC.

V usage is TRBV19 and J usage is TRBJ1-1, with TRBD1 as a possible D gene (5 bases). Germline loops: CDR1 LNHDA, CDR2 SQIVND (reference sequence). V gave up 4 bases and J gave up 1 base, with 16 bases separating them. This CDR3 has 16 residues. For the CDR3, the DNA is TGTGCCAGTAGTACCTCCGGGGGAGATTGGAACACTGAAGCTTTCTTT. Translation: CASSTSGGDWNTEAFF.

This sequence joins TRBV11-2 and TRBJ2-5, with D possibly matching TRBD1 (5 bases). V was cut by 5 bases and J by 2 bases, with 9 bases left in between. The CDR3 runs 13 residues. Germline values: CDR1 SGHAT, CDR2 FQNNGV. In nucleotides, the CDR3 is TGTGCCAGCAGCCAGGGTGTACAAGAGACCCAGTACTTC. It yields the protein CASSQGVQETQYF.

This chain joins TRBV6-1 and TRBJ1-2; D is unresolved. The V gene's germline CDR1 is MNHNS and CDR2 SASEGT. CDR3 length: 15 residues. With 2 bases removed from V and 4 bases from J, the gap between germline ends came to 14 bases. The CDR3 loop reads CASSETWGTVYGYTF. The CDR3 coding sequence is TGTGCCAGCAGTGAAACCTGGGGAACAGTCTATGGCTACACCTTC.

This sequence joins TRBV5-1 and TRBJ2-2, with 8 bases identical to TRBD2. The CDR3 has 14 amino acids. J lost 8 bases, V lost 4 bases, and 7 bases had no gene match. Germline assignment: CDR1 SGHRS and CDR2 YFSETQ. The CDR3 nucleotides read TGCGCCAGCAGCCTGGGGACTAGTCGAGGGGAGCTGTTTTTT. Amino acids: CASSLGTSRGELFF. The full variable domain, with the rest looked up from reference TRBV5-1 and TRBJ2-2, is KAGVTQTPRYLIKTRGQQVTLSCSPISGHRSVSWYQQTPGQGLQFLFEYFSETQRNKGNFPGRFSGRQFSNSRSEMNVSTLELGDSALYLCASSLGTSRGELFFGEGSRLTVL.